The entry below gives a single T cell receptor beta chain sequence along with its context. Germline CDR1 is SNHLY and CDR2 is FYNNEI. The J segment lost 3 bases and the V segment lost 10 bases, leaving 7 bases of the junction unmatched. The CDR3 loop spans 14 amino acids. The assay was immunoSEQ multiplex PCR, and TCRdb's table has in-frame clones only and misses some. The repertoire holds tens of thousands of clones, with over 75% as singletons. This sample is drawn from a study of PD-L1 blockade in urothelial cancer. About the study: Patients commenced atezolizumab in the mid-2010s, and it was given at 1,200 mg intravenously every 3 weeks. The study recovered a median of roughly 140,000 T cells per blood sample. Each participant's history included 0 to 3 prior chemotherapy regimens.

Material: PBMCs, obtained around atezolizumab (anti-PD-L1) treatment. The chain links TRBV2 to TRBJ2-1; 9 bases agree with TRBD2. This clonotype originated in a man in his forties with urothelial cancer. Here the CDR3 DNA reads TGTGCCATTCTAGCGGGAAAAGGCTACAATGAGCAGTTCTTC. Residues: CAILAGKGYNEQFF.